A selection of T cell receptor beta chains follows, all from one sample in a study of T cell repertoires in ileal Crohn's disease. TCRdb's table, derived via immunoSEQ multiplex PCR, lists solely in-frame clones and lacks some. Among roughly 62,000 clones listed, about 88% were seen once. Sequencing was done on a sample of ileal tissue. The receptors shown here come from an adult with Crohn's disease. The CDR3 runs from the conserved cysteine through the conserved F or W. The order of the fields is V gene, J gene, D gene, clone size, CDR3 protein, CDR3 DNA. A D gene is named only where the DNA matches it firmly. The size field is filled for only some rows; it gives once, few, many or a size class.

>TRBV2|TRBJ1-5|TRBD1|.
CASSTFGTANQPQHF
TGTGCCAGCAGTACTTTCGGGACAGCCAATCAGCCCCAGCATTTT
>TRBV4-1|TRBJ2-5|TRBD2|.
CASSQDEGLAAYQETQYF
TGCGCCAGCAGCCAAGATGAGGGTCTAGCGGCGTACCAAGAGACCCAGTACTTC
>TRBV7-9|TRBJ1-2|.|.
CASSQLLGVEGYGYTF
TGTGCCAGCAGCCAATTATTAGGGGTCGAAGGCTATGGCTACACCTTC
>TRBV19|TRBJ2-1|.|.
CASSIGSGLDEQFF
TGTGCCAGTAGTATCGGGAGTGGCCTGGATGAGCAGTTCTTC
>TRBV5-4|TRBJ1-4|.|.
CASSLRGAREDEKLFF
TGTGCCAGCAGCTTGCGGGGGGCGCGGGAGGATGAAAAACTGTTTTTT
>TRBV7-2|TRBJ1-1|.|.
CASSLVATEAFF
TGTGCCAGCAGCTTGGTGGCCACTGAAGCTTTCTTT
>TRBV7-9|TRBJ2-7|TRBD1|once
CASSPSGTGGYEQYF
TGTGCCAGCAGCCCTTCCGGGACAGGGGGCTACGAGCAGTACTTC
>TRBV5-4|TRBJ2-5|.|.
CASSRTEETQYF
TGTGCCAGCAGCAGGACAGAAGAGACCCAGTACTTC
>TRBV2|TRBJ2-5|TRBD2|.
CASSVLAGLQETQYF
TGTGCCAGCAGTGTACTAGCGGGGCTACAAGAGACCCAGTACTTC
>TRBV6-5|TRBJ1-1|.|.
CASSAGFWHTEAFF
TGTGCCAGCAGCGCAGGGTTTTGGCACACTGAAGCTTTCTTT
>TRBV5-8|TRBJ1-5|.|.
CASSSGMMNQPQHF
TGTGCCAGCAGCTCCGGGATGATGAATCAGCCCCAGCATTTT
>TRBV5-1|TRBJ1-4|.|.
CASSLLPRGQSTNEKLFF
TGCGCCAGCAGCTTGTTGCCTAGAGGCCAATCAACTAATGAAAAACTGTTTTTT
>TRBV4-3|TRBJ1-1|.|.
CASRQTVLNTEAFF
TGCGCCAGCAGGCAAACAGTATTGAACACTGAAGCTTTCTTT
>TRBV2|TRBJ2-3|.|.
CASSEFAGILEDTQYF
TGTGCCAGCAGTGAATTCGCAGGGATTCTTGAGGATACGCAGTATTTT
>TRBV28|TRBJ2-2|.|.
CASSGRTGELFF
TGTGCCAGCAGTGGGAGGACCGGGGAGCTGTTTTTT